This T cell receptor beta chain was retrieved from a study of OX40 agonist ivuxolimab in advanced cancers. Study context: Dose-escalation subjects each had hepatocellular carcinoma, melanoma, renal cell or head and neck cancer.

A remark on this clone: What it binds is unknown.

The V and J ends lost 0 bases and 3 bases respectively, with 6 bases between them. The CDR3 runs to 15 residues. CDR1 and CDR2 from the germline V gene are SGHTA and FQGTGA. Clones were sequenced by immunoSEQ multiplex PCR, and TCRdb holds only the in-frame ones, with some missing. The repertoire includes under 25,000 clones, about four fifths of them detected once, and roughly 17% sits in the top ten. The timepoints at which blood was sampled were baseline, cycle 4 day 1, and cycle 7 day 1. Study-level points and caveats: Expanded clones were, on average, more numerous among CD8+ T cells than CD4+.

The sequences come from CD4+ or CD8+ T cells sorted from blood, collected in a trial of the OX40 agonist ivuxolimab. This clonotype was obtained from an adult with an advanced solid tumor such as melanoma, head and neck, liver or kidney cancer. V and J are TRBV7-3 and TRBJ2-6, with no clear D. The CDR3 reads CASSLTGIGANVLTF. In DNA, the CDR3 is TGTGCCAGCAGCTTAACAGGGATTGGGGCCAACGTCCTGACTTTC.